This TCR beta chain was profiled in a study of immune evolution from preneoplasia to lung adenocarcinoma. Study outcomes and limitations: Normal lung had highest clonality; later lesions appeared denser, more diverse.

This clone was seen a few times. Its target is not known. The CDR3 has 14 residues. Germline values: CDR1 GTSNPN, CDR2 SVGIG (reference sequence). V shed 4 bases and J shed 4 bases, with 16 bases lying between them. Patients had resection in Japan or China between the mid-2010s and the late 2010s. Sequenced by immunoSEQ multiplex PCR; TCRdb stores in-frame clones only, minus some. The sample contains 4,000 to 6,000 clones, roughly 77% of which appear only once. The origin of this receptor is a person aged 50-75 years with lung adenocarcinoma. This chain uses TRBV30 with TRBJ1-1; D perhaps matches TRBD1 (5 bases). Sequencing was done on a sample of FFPE normal lung tissue adjacent to the tumor. In DNA form, the CDR3 reads TGTGCCTGGATGAGGGGTCGATCTGGCACTGAAGCTTTCTTT. Its protein is CAWMRGRSGTEAFF.